One TCR beta chain is described in this entry. Its target is unknown. The data were obtained in a study of cytomegalovirus exposure and HLA in healthy donors. The PCR used 60 Vbeta and 13 Jbeta primers. Some clones are missing from TCRdb's copy, which holds only in-frame ones; the method was immunoSEQ multiplex PCR. The sample consists of approximately 150,000 clones, roughly 72% of them appearing once. The ends were cut back, 4 bases at V and 4 bases at J, with 19 bases in the middle. The CDR3 consists of 16 residues. The germline CDR1 and CDR2 sequences are SGHNT and YYREEE (reference sequence). Study-level results: Data from an earlier analysis indicated that most TCR beta V segments were productive either about 87% or about 30% of the time.

What was sequenced was PBMCs. The rearrangement links TRBV5-4 to TRBJ2-3, with D perhaps matching TRBD1 (6 bases). The source of this sequence is a man between 35 and 55 years old in good health and CMV-seronegative. The CDR3 region has the DNA TGTGCCAGCAGCCCCGACCCCAACCACAGGGCAGATACGCAGTATTTT. It is translated as CASSPDPNHRADTQYF.